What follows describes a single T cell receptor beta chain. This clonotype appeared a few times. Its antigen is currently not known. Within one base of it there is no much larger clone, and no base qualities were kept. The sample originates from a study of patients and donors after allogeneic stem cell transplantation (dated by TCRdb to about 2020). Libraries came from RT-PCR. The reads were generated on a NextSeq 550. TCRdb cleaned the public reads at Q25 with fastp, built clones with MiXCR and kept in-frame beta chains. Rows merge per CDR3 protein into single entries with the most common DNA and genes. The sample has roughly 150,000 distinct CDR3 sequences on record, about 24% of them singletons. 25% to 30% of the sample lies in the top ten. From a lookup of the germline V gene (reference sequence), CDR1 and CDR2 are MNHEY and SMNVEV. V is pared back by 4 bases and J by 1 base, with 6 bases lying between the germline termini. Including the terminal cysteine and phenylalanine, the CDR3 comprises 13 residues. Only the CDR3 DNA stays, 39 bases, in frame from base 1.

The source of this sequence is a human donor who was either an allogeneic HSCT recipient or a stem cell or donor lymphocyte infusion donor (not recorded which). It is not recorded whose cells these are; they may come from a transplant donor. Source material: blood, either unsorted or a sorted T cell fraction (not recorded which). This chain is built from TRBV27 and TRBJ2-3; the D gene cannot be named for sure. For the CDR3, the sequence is CASSSSRTDTQYF. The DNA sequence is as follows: TGTGCCAGCAGTTCCTCTCGCACAGATACGCAGTATTTT.